This paragraph covers one T cell receptor (beta chain) sequence. Its antigen is not identified. The data were taken from a study of cytomegalovirus exposure and HLA in healthy donors. Study-level points and caveats: In most subjects, TCR beta sequences reportedly gave accurate predictions of HLA-A and HLA-B alleles. Using a false discovery rate of 0.05, a later analysis showed that 15,000 to 20,000 TCR beta sequences were associated with HLA alleles.

After removal of 1 base from V and 2 bases from J, the junction contained 1 base not matched to a gene. From germline, CDR1 is SGHVS and CDR2 FQNEAQ. This CDR3 has 14 residues. Researchers ran the PCR with 60 Vbeta and 13 Jbeta primers. The method was immunoSEQ multiplex PCR; TCRdb's version includes in-frame clones alone and lacks a portion of them. Altogether fewer than 80,000 clones are present, about three quarters being singletons, with the ten largest covering around a quarter. Specimen: PBMCs. This rearrangement joins TRBV7-8 to TRBJ1-2; TRBD1 aligns across 7 bases. The receptor was derived from a man between 45 and 60 years old in good health and CMV-seropositive. The CDR3 region is CASSLETGNYGYTF. DNA of the CDR3: TGTGCCAGCAGCTTAGAGACAGGGAACTATGGCTACACCTTC.